The clone carrying this T cell receptor (beta chain) was seen ten or more times. What it binds is not known. The entry originates in a study of T cells in Graves' hyperthyroidism and ophthalmopathy. Diagnosis relied on clinical symptoms, serum thyroxine and TRAb, thyroid ultrasound and orbital computed tomography. PBMCs came from 8.5 to 10 ml fresh peripheral blood. Per the germline V gene, CDR1 is SNHLY and CDR2 is FYNNEI. Unmatched junction bases numbered 4, after V lost 9 bases and J lost 4 bases. The CDR3 sequence is 12 residues long. General study points: A model of 13 V-J features distinguished ophthalmopathy from stable hyperthyroidism.

RNA transcripts were the template for amplifying TCR beta CDR3 regions. An initial round of RT-PCR targeting the TCR CDR3 relied on the HTBI primer set. Each CDR3 protein gets one entry after TCRdb re-called the multiplex PCR reads with MiXCR. The sample includes roughly 350,000 distinct CDR3 sequences, around 13% of them seen just once. Sequenced sample: blood. This sequence originates from a woman aged 25 to 39 with Graves' hyperthyroidism. V usage is TRBV2 and J usage is TRBJ1-2, with 8 bases fitting TRBD1. CDR3: CASATGGYGYTF. The CDR3 region has the DNA TGTGCCAGTGCTACAGGGGGCTATGGCTACACCTTC.